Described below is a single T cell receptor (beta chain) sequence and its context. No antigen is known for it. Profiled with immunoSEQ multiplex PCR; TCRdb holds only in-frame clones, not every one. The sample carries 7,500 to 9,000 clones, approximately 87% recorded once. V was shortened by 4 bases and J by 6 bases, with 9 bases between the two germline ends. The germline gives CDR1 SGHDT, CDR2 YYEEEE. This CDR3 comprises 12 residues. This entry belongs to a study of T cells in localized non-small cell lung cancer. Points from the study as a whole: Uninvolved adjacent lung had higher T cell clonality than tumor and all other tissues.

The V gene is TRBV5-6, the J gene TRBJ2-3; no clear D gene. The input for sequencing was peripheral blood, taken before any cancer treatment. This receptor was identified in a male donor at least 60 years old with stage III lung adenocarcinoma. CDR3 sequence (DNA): TGTGCCAGCAGCCTACCTCGGGATACGCAGTATTTT. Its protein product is CASSLPRDTQYF.